The 24 T cell receptor beta chains below were found in one sample sequenced in a study of beta chain features in type 1 diabetes. Antigens of these TCRs are unknown. Overall study results and limits: Among patients with Type 1 diabetes, TCRB CDR3s were moderately but significantly shorter in every one of the four CD4+ subsets.

Expressed TCRB transcripts were sequenced after all isolated RNA was converted to cDNA. The assay was immunoSEQ multiplex PCR, and TCRdb's table has in-frame clones only and misses some. The table lists some 200,000 clones, more than 15% of them singletons. Specimen: naive CD4+ T cells from blood. These receptors originate from a man younger than 40 with type 1 diabetes.

The J gene is TRBJ1-2, the V gene TRBV30, with D possibly TRBD1 on 5 matching bases. Germline assignment: CDR1 GTSNPN and CDR2 SVGIG (reference sequence). This CDR3 has 12 residues. Trimming removed 6 bases at V and 4 bases at J, with 12 bases between. The CDR3 loop is CACLAGGYGYTF. CDR3 bases: TGTGCCTGCCTAGCCGGGGGCTATGGCTACACCTTC.

This clone was counted between two and nine times. The V gene is TRBV21-1, the J gene TRBJ2-7; no check of the table's D call, TRBD1, against the DNA was made. TRBV21-1 is labeled a pseudogene. This CDR3 region has 17 residues. This chain's CDR3 is CASSKVQGRDRAHEQYF. DNA for the CDR3: TGTGCCAGCAGCAAGGTCCAGGGACGGGACAGGGCCCACGAGCAGTACTTC.

This clone came up a few times. The chain is built from TRBV30 and TRBJ1-1, with D tentatively TRBD1 (5 bases). This CDR3 is 11 amino acids long. V was trimmed by 8 bases and J by 5 bases, leaving 12 bases between them. The germline V gene has CDR1 GTSNPN and CDR2 SVGIG (reference sequence). CDR3 sequence reads: CARNEGTEAFF. The CDR3, as DNA: TGTGCCCGAAATGAGGGGACTGAAGCTTTCTTT. The full variable domain, in which reference TRBV30 and TRBJ1-1 provide the parts outside the CDR3, is SQTIHQWPATLVQPVGSPLSLECTVEGTSNPNLYWYRQAAGRGLQLLFYSVGIGQISSEVPQNLSASRPQDRQFILSSKKLLLSDSGFYLCARNEGTEAFFGQGTRLTVV.

The chain has TRBV12-5 and TRBJ1-1; D gene unclear. Trimming stripped 7 bases from V and 2 bases from J, with 11 bases between. CDR1 is LGHNT, CDR2 FRNRAP, per germline. The CDR3 totals 13 residues. The CDR3 is CASEAEVNTEAFF. Here the CDR3 DNA reads TGTGCTAGTGAAGCTGAAGTTAACACTGAAGCTTTCTTT.

The J gene is TRBJ2-7, the V gene TRBV21-1. TRBV21-1 is annotated as a pseudogene. This CDR3 has 8 amino acids. CDR3 protein: CASSDQYF. The CDR3 DNA reads as TGTGCCAGCAGCGACCAGTACTTC.

Only a few counts were recorded for this clone. The chain has TRBV4-1 and TRBJ2-5, with D possibly being TRBD1 (6 bases). Germline V gives CDR1 MGHRA, CDR2 YSYEKL. Trimming pared 3 bases from V and 8 bases from J, leaving 10 bases between. The CDR3 consists of 12 residues. The CDR3 DNA is TGCGCCAGCAGCCACCCACAGGGTACCCAGTACTTC. Amino acid sequence: CASSHPQGTQYF.

V is TRBV2 and J is TRBJ1-2; possibly TRBD1 for D (5 bases). CDR3 length: 15 residues. In germline, CDR1 is SNHLY, CDR2 FYNNEI. V lost 6 bases, J lost 4 bases, and 18 bases lay in between. CDR3 in amino acids: CASSSTTWGAYGYTF. CDR3 in DNA: TGTGCCAGCAGCTCCACGACATGGGGCGCCTATGGCTACACCTTC.

The chain combines TRBV30 with TRBJ1-5; 7 bases line up with TRBD1. The germline CDR1 and CDR2 sequences are GTSNPN and SVGIG (reference sequence). Trimming cost V 1 base and J 4 bases; bases outside gene matches: 10. This CDR3 has 16 residues. The CDR3 sequence: CAWSGQGVIANQPQHF. In nucleotides, the CDR3 is TGTGCCTGGAGTGGACAGGGAGTGATAGCAAATCAGCCCCAGCATTTT.

This chain joins TRBV14 and TRBJ2-5, with 11 positions matching TRBD2. With V trimmed by 1 base and J by 0 bases, 7 bases remained unmatched. This CDR3 has 18 residues. CDR1 SGHDN and CDR2 FVKESK come from the germline V gene. CDR3 sequence (DNA): TGTGCCAGCAGCCAAGGAGGGACTAGCGGATACTACCAAGAGACCCAGTACTTC. This sequence encodes CASSQGGTSGYYQETQYF. Full variable domain (remainder filled in from reference TRBV14 and TRBJ2-5): EAGVTQFPSHSVIEKGQTVTLRCDPISGHDNLYWYRRVMGKEIKFLLHFVKESKQDESGMPNNRFLAERTGGTYSTLKVQPAELEDSGVYFCASSQGGTSGYYQETQYFGPGTRLLVL.

In its sample, this clone was seen a few times. This chain links TRBV4-1 with TRBJ2-1, with 9 bases matching TRBD2. V lost 6 bases to trimming and J lost 0 bases; unmatched junction nucleotides: 3. The germline CDR1 and CDR2 sequences are MGHRA and YSYEKL. This CDR3 is built from 15 residues. In nucleotides, the CDR3 is TGCGCCAGCAGGAATAGCGGGGGCTCCTACAATGAGCAGTTCTTC. Protein: CASRNSGGSYNEQFF.

The rearrangement uses TRBV29-1 and TRBJ1-3; D unclear. The V and J ends lost 5 bases and 0 bases respectively, with 5 bases between them. CDR1 is SQVTM and CDR2 is ANQGSEA in the germline V gene. The CDR3 runs 12 residues. CDR3 region: CSVNFSGNTIYF. The CDR3 coding sequence is TGCAGCGTTAACTTCTCTGGAAACACCATATATTTT.

CDR3 in amino acids: CASSARLAVYNEQFF. CDR3 nucleotides: TGTGCCAGCAGCGCGAGACTAGCGGTTTACAATGAGCAGTTCTTC. The chain carries TRBV9 and TRBJ2-1; 9 bases are shared with TRBD2. The CDR3 contains 15 residues. CDR1 and CDR2 (germline): SGDLS, YYNGEE. V was pared by 3 bases and J by 4 bases, with 5 bases of the junction left unmatched.

The chain combines TRBV18 with TRBJ2-7, with 8 bases lining up with TRBD1. This CDR3 has 14 residues. The V gene end was trimmed by 3 bases and the J gene end by 2 bases; junction bases not matched to a gene: 3. CDR1 and CDR2 (germline): KGHSH, LQKENI. CDR3 nucleotide sequence: TGTGCCAGCTCACCGACAGGGGAAACCTACGAGCAGTACTTC. Amino acid sequence: CASSPTGETYEQYF. Together with reference TRBV18 and TRBJ2-7, the CDR3 gives the full variable domain: NAGVMQNPRHLVRRRGQEARLRCSPMKGHSHVYWYRQLPEEGLKFMVYLQKENIIDESGMPKERFSAEFPKEGPSILRIQQVVRGDSAAYFCASSPTGETYEQYFGPGTRLTVT.

This clone occurred a few times. The chain uses TRBV29-1 and TRBJ2-5; TRBD1 is a possible D gene (5 bases). Trimming cost V 7 bases and J 3 bases, with 12 bases left between them. There are 12 residues in the CDR3. Germline V gene data show CDR1 as SQVTM and CDR2 as ANQGSEA. The CDR3 DNA reads as TGCAGCGAGCTAAAAGGGGAAGAGACCCAGTACTTC. Translated, it gives CSELKGEETQYF.

This chain joins TRBV19 and TRBJ2-7; D is unclear. This CDR3 comprises 14 residues. Trimming removed 3 bases at V and 6 bases at J, with 15 bases between. Germline values: CDR1 LNHDA, CDR2 SQIVND (reference sequence). The CDR3 reads CASSIIGSSREQYF. The CDR3 region has the DNA TGTGCCAGTAGTATTATAGGCTCAAGTCGCGAGCAGTACTTC.

CDR3 sequence reads: CSAQGLAGGGSYNEQFF. The CDR3 bases are TGCAGCGCCCAAGGGCTAGCGGGAGGCGGGTCCTACAATGAGCAGTTCTTC. The rearrangement uses TRBV29-1 and TRBJ2-1; 11 nucleotides align to TRBD2. From germline, CDR1 is SQVTM and CDR2 ANQGSEA. The V segment lost 7 bases and the J segment 1 base; nucleotides outside the gene matches: 12. This CDR3 contains 17 residues.

In this sample, this clone turned up a few times. The CDR3 bases are TGTGCCTGGAGGGGACAGCCAGATCAGCCCCAGCATTTT. Translation gives CAWRGQPDQPQHF. The chain recombines TRBV30 with TRBJ1-5, with 7 nucleotides matching TRBD1. Trimming cost V 3 bases and J 5 bases; bases outside gene matches: 4. The CDR3 extends over 13 amino acids. Looked up from germline, CDR1 is GTSNPN and CDR2 is SVGIG (reference sequence).

In this sample, this clone turned up a few times. V and J are TRBV18 and TRBJ2-7; D remains unclear. The CDR3 has 11 amino acids. Trimming took off 4 bases at V and 5 bases at J, with 6 bases between the two ends. Germline values: CDR1 KGHSH, CDR2 LQKENI. The CDR3 region is CASSLGNEQYF. CDR3 DNA: TGTGCCAGCTCACTCGGAAACGAGCAGTACTTC.

This clone was picked up a small number of times. The J gene is TRBJ2-7, the V gene TRBV10-3; D gene uncertain. Germline loops: CDR1 ENHRY, CDR2 SYGVKD. The CDR3 is made up of 15 amino acids. V was cut by 3 bases and J by 0 bases, with 12 bases left in between. The CDR3 spells CAISDGQAASYEQYF. DNA of the CDR3: TGTGCCATCAGTGATGGGCAGGCGGCCTCCTACGAGCAGTACTTC.

This chain uses TRBV2 with TRBJ2-7; 8 nucleotides agree with TRBD1. V shed 4 bases, J shed 7 bases, and the junction held 6 bases outside the gene matches. The CDR3 has 13 amino acids. Per germline, CDR1 SNHLY and CDR2 FYNNEI. The DNA for the CDR3 is TGTGCCAGCAGTGGACAGGGGTATTTGGAGCAGTACTTC. This codes for CASSGQGYLEQYF.

This clone showed up just a few times. This chain uses TRBV25-1 with TRBJ2-7, with 8 bases identical to TRBD1. CDR1 is MGHDK, CDR2 SYGVNS, per germline. The V gene end was trimmed by 4 bases and the J gene end by 3 bases; junction bases not matched to a gene: 2. The CDR3 length is 13 residues. The CDR3 region is CASSAGTGYEQYF. DNA of the CDR3: TGTGCCAGCAGTGCAGGGACAGGCTACGAGCAGTACTTC.

The chain links TRBV30 to TRBJ2-3, with TRBD1 as a possible D gene (5 bases). In germline, CDR1 is GTSNPN, CDR2 SVGIG (reference sequence). The length of the CDR3 is 14 residues. V was trimmed by 3 bases and J by 5 bases, leaving 15 bases between them. The CDR3 bases are TGTGCCTGGAGCAGAACAGGCGGCGGAGATACGCAGTATTTT. Protein sequence: CAWSRTGGGDTQYF.

This clone was seen more than once but under ten times. This chain connects TRBV7-9 to TRBJ1-1; no definite D call. Germline CDR1 is SEHNR and CDR2 is FQNEAQ (reference sequence). Trimming took off 5 bases at V and 2 bases at J, with 9 bases between the two ends. CDR3 length: 13 amino acids. DNA for the CDR3: TGTGCCAGCAGCCAGGAAGCTAACACTGAAGCTTTCTTT. Translated, it gives CASSQEANTEAFF.

In its sample, this clone was seen a few times. This rearrangement joins TRBV29-1 to TRBJ2-1; TRBD1 matches at 9 bases. With 7 bases clipped from V and 4 bases from J, the junction kept 8 bases outside the gene matches. The CDR3 extends over 14 amino acids. Germline V gene lookup returns CDR1 SQVTM and CDR2 ANQGSEA. CDR3 in amino acids: CSATGTGSYNEQFF. The CDR3 region has the DNA TGCAGCGCCACCGGGACAGGGTCTTACAATGAGCAGTTCTTC.